This T cell receptor (beta chain) was recorded in a study of T-cell reconstitution after alpha-beta-depleted transplantation in children. Preparation of the TCRbeta library was carried out with unique molecular identifiers. TCRdb re-analysed the PCR reads in MiXCR, keeping a single row per CDR3 protein. The sample contains approximately 430,000 distinct CDR3 sequences, 15% to 20% of which appear only once. General study findings and limits: After transplant, at about two months, alpha-beta T cells were reportedly derived from several hundred expanded graft clones. Diversity of TCRbeta at day 60 was high in some patients, arising from surviving recipient T cells and thymic progenitors. Newly generated T cells supplied most T-cell counts and diversity one year post-transplant.

Remarks on this clonotype: As yet, its antigen is unknown.

The CDR3 loop spans 19 amino acids. V trimming: 0 bases; J trimming: 1 base; junction bases outside the gene matches: 12. CDR1 and CDR2 from the germline V gene are LGHNA and YSLEER. The source of this sequence is a boy in the first two years of life who had a stem cell transplant for Wiskott-Aldrich syndrome, so the T cells may come from the graft donor. The rearrangement uses TRBV4-3 and TRBJ2-3, with TRBD2 matching over 8 bases. The specimen comprised PBMCs, mostly from graft donor cells, sampled 360 days after TCRalphabeta/CD19-depleted stem cell transplant. DNA of the CDR3: TGCGCCAGCAGCCAAGACTCTCATATCGGGAGGGCGCGCACAGATACGCAGTATTTT. Translated: CASSQDSHIGRARTDTQYF.